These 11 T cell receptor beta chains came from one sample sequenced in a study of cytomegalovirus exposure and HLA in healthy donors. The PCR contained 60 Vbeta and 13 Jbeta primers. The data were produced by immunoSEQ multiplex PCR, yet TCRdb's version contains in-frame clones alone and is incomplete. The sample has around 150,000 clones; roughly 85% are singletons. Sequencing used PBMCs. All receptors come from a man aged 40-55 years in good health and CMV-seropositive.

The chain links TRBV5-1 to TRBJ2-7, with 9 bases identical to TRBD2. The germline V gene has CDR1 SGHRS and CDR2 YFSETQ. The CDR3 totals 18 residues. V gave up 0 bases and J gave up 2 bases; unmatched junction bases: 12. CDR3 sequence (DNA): TGCGCCAGCAGCTTGGCTGGACTAGCGAGCCGAATTACCTACGAGCAGTACTTC. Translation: CASSLAGLASRITYEQYF. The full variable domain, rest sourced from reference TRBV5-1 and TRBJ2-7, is KAGVTQTPRYLIKTRGQQVTLSCSPISGHRSVSWYQQTPGQGLQFLFEYFSETQRNKGNFPGRFSGRQFSNSRSEMNVSTLELGDSALYLCASSLAGLASRITYEQYFGPGTRLTVT.

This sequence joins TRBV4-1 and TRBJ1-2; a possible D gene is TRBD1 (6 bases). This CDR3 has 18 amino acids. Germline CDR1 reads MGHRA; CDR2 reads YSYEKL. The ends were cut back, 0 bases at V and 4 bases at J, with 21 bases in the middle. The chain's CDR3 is CASSQEWTDNSSPYGYTF. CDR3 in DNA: TGCGCCAGCAGCCAAGAGTGGACAGATAATAGCTCTCCCTATGGCTACACCTTC.

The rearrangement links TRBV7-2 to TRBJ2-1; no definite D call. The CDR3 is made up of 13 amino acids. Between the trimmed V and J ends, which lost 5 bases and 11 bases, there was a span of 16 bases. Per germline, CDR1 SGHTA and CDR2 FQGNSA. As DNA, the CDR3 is TGTGCCAGCAGCCCCCGTAGTAGCCCCAAGCAGTTCTTC. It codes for CASSPRSSPKQFF.

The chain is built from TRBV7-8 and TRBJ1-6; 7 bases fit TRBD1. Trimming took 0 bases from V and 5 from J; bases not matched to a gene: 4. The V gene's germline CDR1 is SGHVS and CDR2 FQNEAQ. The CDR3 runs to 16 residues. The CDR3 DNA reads TGTGCCAGCAGCTTAGCGCTCAGGGGGAATAATTCACCCCTCCACTTT. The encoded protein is CASSLALRGNNSPLHF. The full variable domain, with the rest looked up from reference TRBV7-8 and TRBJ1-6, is GAGVSQSPRYKVAKRGQDVALRCDPISGHVSLFWYQQALGQGPEFLTYFQNEAQLDKSGLPSDRFFAERPEGSVSTLKIQRTQQEDSAVYLCASSLALRGNNSPLHFGNGTRLTVT.

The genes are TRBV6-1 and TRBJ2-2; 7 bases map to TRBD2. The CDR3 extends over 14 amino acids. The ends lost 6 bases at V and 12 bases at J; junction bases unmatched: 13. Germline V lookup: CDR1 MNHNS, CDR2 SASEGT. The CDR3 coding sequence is TGTGCCAGCAGCGGTTCGCCGCTAGCGGAGAAGCTGTTTTTT. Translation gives CASSGSPLAEKLFF.

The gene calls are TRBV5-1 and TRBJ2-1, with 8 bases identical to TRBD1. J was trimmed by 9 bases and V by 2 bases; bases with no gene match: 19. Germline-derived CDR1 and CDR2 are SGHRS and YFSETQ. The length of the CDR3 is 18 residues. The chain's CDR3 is CASSFLLTGTGEEGEQFF. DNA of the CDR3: TGCGCCAGCAGCTTCCTATTAACCGGGACAGGAGAGGAGGGTGAGCAGTTCTTC.

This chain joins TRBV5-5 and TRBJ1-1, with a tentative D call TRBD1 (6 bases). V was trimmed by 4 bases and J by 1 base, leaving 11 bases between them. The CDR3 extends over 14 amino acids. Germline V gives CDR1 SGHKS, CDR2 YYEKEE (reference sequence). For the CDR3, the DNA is TGTGCCAGCAGCGGCCTGGGACAGAACACTGAAGCTTTCTTT. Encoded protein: CASSGLGQNTEAFF. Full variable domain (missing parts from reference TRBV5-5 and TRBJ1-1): DAGVTQSPTHLIKTRGQQVTLRCSPISGHKSVSWYQQVLGQGPQFIFQYYEKEERGRGNFPDRFSARQFPNYSSELNVNALLLGDSALYLCASSGLGQNTEAFFGQGTRLTVV.

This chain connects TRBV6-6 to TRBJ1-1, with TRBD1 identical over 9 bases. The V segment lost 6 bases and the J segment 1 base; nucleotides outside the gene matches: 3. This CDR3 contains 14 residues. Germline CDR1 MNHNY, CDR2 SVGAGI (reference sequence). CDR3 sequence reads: CASSRDRANTEAFF. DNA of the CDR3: TGTGCCAGCAGCCGGGACAGGGCGAACACTGAAGCTTTCTTT.

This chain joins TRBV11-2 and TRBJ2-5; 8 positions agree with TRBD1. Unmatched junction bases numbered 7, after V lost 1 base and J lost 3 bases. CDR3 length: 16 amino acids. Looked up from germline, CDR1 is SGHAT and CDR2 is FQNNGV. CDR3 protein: CASSLGTGTPEETQYF. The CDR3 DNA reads TGTGCCAGCAGCTTAGGGACAGGGACTCCAGAAGAGACCCAGTACTTC.

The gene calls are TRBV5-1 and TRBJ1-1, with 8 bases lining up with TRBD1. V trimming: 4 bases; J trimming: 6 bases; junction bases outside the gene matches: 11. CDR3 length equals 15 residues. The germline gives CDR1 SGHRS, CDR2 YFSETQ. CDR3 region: CASSDIQGGSAEAFF. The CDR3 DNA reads TGCGCCAGCAGCGATATACAGGGGGGTAGCGCTGAAGCTTTCTTT.

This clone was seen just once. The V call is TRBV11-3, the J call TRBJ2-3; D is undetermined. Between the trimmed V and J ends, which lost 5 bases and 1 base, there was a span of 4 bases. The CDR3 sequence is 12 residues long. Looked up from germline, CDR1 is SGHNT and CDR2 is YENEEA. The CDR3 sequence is CASSPGTDTQYF. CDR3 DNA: TGTGCCAGCAGCCCCGGCACAGATACGCAGTATTTT.